The present TCR beta chain was sequenced within a study of control samples from healthy donors and cancer patients. This clone was seen a single time. V dropped 5 bases and J dropped 3; count of bases not matched to a gene: 13. The germline V gene encodes CDR1 SEHNR and CDR2 FQNEAQ (reference sequence). The CDR3 is 17 residues long. Data came from immunoSEQ multiplex PCR; TCRdb stores just in-frame clones and leaves some out. In the table there are around 100,000 clones, around 88% of which are singletons. This chain joins TRBV7-9 and TRBJ1-5; 7 bases agree with TRBD1. Sequenced input: blood. The sequence came from a man aged 25-40 years in good health. The CDR3 sequence: CASSQQKTGRHNQPQHF. CDR3 sequence (DNA): TGTGCCAGCAGCCAACAGAAGACAGGGAGGCACAATCAGCCCCAGCATTTT.